The source of this TCR beta chain is a study of blood T cells in healthy people across ages. Overall study results and limits: The recorded TCR beta diversity per million T cells decreased in a roughly linear manner with age.

The length of the CDR3 is 14 residues. Germline V gene data show CDR1 as SGHTA and CDR2 as FQGNSA. The V end lost 0 bases, the J end lost 3 bases, and 8 bases lay between the germline ends. This clonotype was counted only a few times. Its target is not known. Alongside a J-beta primer mix, a sample-barcoded 5' primer served in a second PCR lasting about 7 to 11 cycles. TCRdb called the 5' RACE reads again in MiXCR, with one record for every CDR3 protein. The sample contains 600,000 to 900,000 distinct CDR3 sequences, 25% to 30% of which appear only once. The same sample was also studied in work on T cells of mothers and their children. That study reports: It was found that thymic selection shapes TCR recombination output similarly in related and unrelated pairs.

The receptor comes from a boy aged 5-17 years in good health. The sequencing sample was made of blood. V is TRBV7-2 and J is TRBJ1-2, with a possible D match to TRBD1 (5 bases). CDR3 sequence reads: CASSLAGGDYGYTF. In nucleotides, the CDR3 is TGTGCCAGCAGCTTAGCAGGAGGGGACTATGGCTACACCTTC.